This T cell receptor beta chain was captured by sequencing in a study of blood T cell repertoires in COVID-19. About the study: Sources were T cells, B-cell-depleted T cells, or PBMCs; the material itself was cDNA or gDNA.

The CDR3 has 17 residues. The authors' processing: From reference gene primer amplification, estimates of nucleated cell counts were derived. Some clones are missing from TCRdb's copy, which holds only in-frame ones; the method was immunoSEQ multiplex PCR. For V, J and clone size, that table is used; D and trimming come from the DNA. The sample has about 200,000 clones; approximately 85% are singletons. The receptor was isolated from a woman in her 70s with COVID-19, enrolled during active disease. Material for sequencing was peripheral blood. The chain couples TRBV21-1 to TRBJ2-3; the table calls TRBD1, which could not be checked here. TRBV21-1 is reported as a pseudogene. The CDR3 reads CASSKNPQGPSTDTQYF. The CDR3 DNA reads TGTGCCAGCAGCAAAAACCCACAGGGACCATCCACAGATACGCAGTATTTT.